The rows below give T cell receptor beta chains drawn from one sample of a study of T cell repertoires in cytomegalovirus infection. Each CDR3 protein is one row after TCRdb ran MiXCR on the reads. The sample has 150,000 or so distinct CDR3 sequences; around 20% are singletons. Specimen: PBMCs. The receptors here all came from a human donor in good health (CMV status not recorded). Some clones in this sample may be carry-over from other donors' samples. Each CDR3 is given with its conserved first and last residue. Not all rows give a size; the values are once, few, many and, for expanded clones, a class.

>few|TRBV15
CATSRAGTGNQPQHF
>NA|TRBV6-2/TRBV6-3
CASSYTTSGTQETQYF
>few|TRBV4-1
CASSQRLAPQETQYF
>few|TRBV18
CASSTSTPGEQYF
>many|TRBV7-2
CASSLGGGGGETQYF
>NA|TRBV5-1
CASSLRRSDTGELFF
>NA|TRBV12-3/TRBV12-4
CASTLTGKAFF
>NA|TRBV29-1
CSVDVQGTYEQYF
>NA|TRBV10-3
CAISESARRGADTQYF
>NA|TRBV28
CASSLGEGITDTQYF
>few|TRBV6-5
CASSYLAGTYNEQFF
>many|TRBV7-8
CASSPGDYNSPLHF
>NA|TRBV7-6
CASSPGLALQTQYF
>medium-sized|TRBV7-2
CASSPWTSPGELFF
>NA|TRBV3-1
CASSQDSSERLLAKNIQYF
>many|TRBV7-9
CASSPPSGRALQETQYF
>NA|TRBV6-2/TRBV6-3
CASTRPGQPQHF
>many|TRBV28
CASSRTGGSYEQYF
>few|TRBV7-9
CASSYPPGGRTDTQYF
>many|TRBV7-3
CASSEGGGKNIQYF
>few|TRBV19
CASSDGQRYEQYF
>NA|TRBV29-1
CSVGGGQGMGLAGARTQYF
>NA|TRBV4-1
CASSPEDRQPQHF
>few|TRBV28
CASSFTPGPNSPLHF
>NA|TRBV5-1
CASSLLGLAGELSEQFF
>few|TRBV28
CASSLSGRGYGYTF
>few|TRBV12-3/TRBV12-4
CASSFETGELFF
>NA|TRBV20-1
CSAGGEGGTGELFF
>few|TRBV7-9
CASSSTSGGGALAPYNEQFF
>NA|TRBV12-3/TRBV12-4
CASSLDSGAGNEQFF
>NA|TRBV9
CASSVEERPYNEQFF
>NA|TRBV29-1
CSVESPPGQGSPYEQYF
>many|TRBV7-2
CASSLWGSEKLFF
>many|TRBV6-5
CASSPRDRVYEQYF
>once|TRBV2
CASRPSSLEQFF
>NA|TRBV7-2
CASSLGGGTAYEQYF
>few|TRBV7-2
CASRRTSGTTYNEQFF
>NA|TRBV12-3/TRBV12-4
CASSFGDRSYNEQFF
>NA|TRBV4-2
CASSQETSGLTYEQYF
>few|TRBV2
CASSENRGRAETQYF
>many|TRBV7-2
CASSSEGGTDTQYF
>many|TRBV6-2/TRBV6-3
CASRVSGTYEQYF